This T cell receptor (beta chain) was found in a study of T-cell reconstitution after alpha-beta-depleted transplantation in children. During its preparation, the TCRbeta library received unique molecular identifiers. Using its own MiXCR run on the PCR reads, TCRdb lists one record per CDR3 protein. The table records approximately 490,000 distinct CDR3 sequences, 9.5% to 15% of them present only once. The CDR3 runs to 16 residues. Germline CDR1 is MNHEY and CDR2 is SMNVEV (reference sequence). V lost 4 bases and J lost 2; bases outside the gene matches: 8. The sequenced sample was PBMCs from the stem cell graft donor, obtained from the stem cell graft. V gene TRBV27 combines with J gene TRBJ2-7; 10 bases are a match to TRBD2. The sequence was obtained from a human donor who donated a stem cell graft to a child with combined immunodeficiency. For the CDR3, the DNA is TGTGCCAGCAGTTCCCCGCTAGCGGGAGTTACCTACGAGCAGTACTTC. Amino acids: CASSSPLAGVTYEQYF.